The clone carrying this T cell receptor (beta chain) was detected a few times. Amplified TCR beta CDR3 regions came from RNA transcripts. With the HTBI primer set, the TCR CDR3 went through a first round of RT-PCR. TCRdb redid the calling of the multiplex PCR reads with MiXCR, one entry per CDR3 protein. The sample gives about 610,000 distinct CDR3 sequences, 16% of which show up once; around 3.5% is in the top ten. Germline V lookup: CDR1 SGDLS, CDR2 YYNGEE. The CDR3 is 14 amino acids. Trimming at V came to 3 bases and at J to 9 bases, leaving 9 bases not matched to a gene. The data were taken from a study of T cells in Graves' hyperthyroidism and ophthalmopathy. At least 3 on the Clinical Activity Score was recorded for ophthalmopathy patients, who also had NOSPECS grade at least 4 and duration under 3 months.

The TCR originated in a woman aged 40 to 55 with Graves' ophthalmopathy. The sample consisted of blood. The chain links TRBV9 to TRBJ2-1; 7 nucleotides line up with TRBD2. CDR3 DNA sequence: TGTGCCAGCAGCGCGAGAGCTTGGGGGGGTGAGCAGTTCTTC. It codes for CASSARAWGGEQFF.